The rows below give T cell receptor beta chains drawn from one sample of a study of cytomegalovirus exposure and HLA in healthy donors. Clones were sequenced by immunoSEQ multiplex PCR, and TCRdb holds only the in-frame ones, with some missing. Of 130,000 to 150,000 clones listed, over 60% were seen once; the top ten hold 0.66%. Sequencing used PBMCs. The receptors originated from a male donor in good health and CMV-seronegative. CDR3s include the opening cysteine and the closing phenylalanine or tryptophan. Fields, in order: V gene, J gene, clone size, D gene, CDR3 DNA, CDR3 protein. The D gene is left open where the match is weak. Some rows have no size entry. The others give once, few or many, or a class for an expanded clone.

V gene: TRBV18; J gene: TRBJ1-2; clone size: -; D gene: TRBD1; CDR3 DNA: TGTGCCAGCTCACCATTCCCCGGGACAGGGGAAGGCTACACCTTC; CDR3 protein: CASSPFPGTGEGYTF
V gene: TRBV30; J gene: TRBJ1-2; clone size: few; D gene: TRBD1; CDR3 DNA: TGTGCCTGGAGTGCGGACAGGTTCAACTATGGCTACACCTTC; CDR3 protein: CAWSADRFNYGYTF
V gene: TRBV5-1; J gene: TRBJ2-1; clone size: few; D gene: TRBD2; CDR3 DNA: TGCGCCAGCCAACATACTAGCGGGGGGGCCAAGCAACAGTTCTTC; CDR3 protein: CASQHTSGGAKQQFF
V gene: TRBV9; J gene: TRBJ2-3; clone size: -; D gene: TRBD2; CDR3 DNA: TGTGCCAGCAGCGTCCGTATTAGCGGGGGGGGGACAGATACGCAGTATTTT; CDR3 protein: CASSVRISGGGTDTQYF
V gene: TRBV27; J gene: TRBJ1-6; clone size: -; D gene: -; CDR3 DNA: TGTGCCAGCAGTTTAGAATCCTTCGTCAGGGGTTCACCCCTCCACTTT; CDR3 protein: CASSLESFVRGSPLHF
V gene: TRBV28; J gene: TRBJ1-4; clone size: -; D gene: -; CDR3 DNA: TGTGCCAGCCAGGGGCCGGGAGAAAAACTGTTTTTT; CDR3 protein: CASQGPGEKLFF
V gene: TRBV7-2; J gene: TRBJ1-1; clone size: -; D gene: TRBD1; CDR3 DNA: TGTGCCAGCAGCCAGACAGGGGTCACTGAAGCTTTCTTT; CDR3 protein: CASSQTGVTEAFF
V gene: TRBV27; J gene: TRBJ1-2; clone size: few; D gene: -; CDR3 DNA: TGTGCCAGCAGTTTATCTTGGGTAAGGGGATCTGGCTACACCTTC; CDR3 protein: CASSLSWVRGSGYTF
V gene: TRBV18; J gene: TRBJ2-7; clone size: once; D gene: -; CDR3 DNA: TGTGCCAGCTCACCGTCTAACGAGCAGTACTTC; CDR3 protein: CASSPSNEQYF
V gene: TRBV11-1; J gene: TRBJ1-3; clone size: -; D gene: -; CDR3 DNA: TGTGCCAGCAGCCTAACAGGGAGCTCTGGAAACACCATATATTTT; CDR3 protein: CASSLTGSSGNTIYF
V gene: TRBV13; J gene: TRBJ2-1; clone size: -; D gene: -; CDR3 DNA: TGTGCCAGCAGCTTAGGTGGCCTCTCCTACAATGAGCAGTTCTTC; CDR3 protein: CASSLGGLSYNEQFF
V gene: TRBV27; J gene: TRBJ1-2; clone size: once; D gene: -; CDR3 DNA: TGTGCCAGCAGTTCCCCGGGGGGGGGTGGAGGCTACACCTTC; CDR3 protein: CASSSPGGGGGYTF
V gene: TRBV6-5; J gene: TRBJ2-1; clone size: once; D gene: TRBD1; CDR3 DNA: TGTGCCAGCAGTTACCGGGACAGGTACAATGAGCAGTTCTTC; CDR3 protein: CASSYRDRYNEQFF
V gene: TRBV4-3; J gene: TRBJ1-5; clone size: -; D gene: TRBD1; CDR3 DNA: TGCGCCAGCAGCCAAGGAGGGGGCGATTTTCAGCCCCAGCATTTT; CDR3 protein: CASSQGGGDFQPQHF
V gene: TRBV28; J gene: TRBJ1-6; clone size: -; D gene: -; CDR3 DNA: TGTGCCAGCAGCACCGGGGGTGGGCGGTCACCCCTCCACTTT; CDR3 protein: CASSTGGGRSPLHF
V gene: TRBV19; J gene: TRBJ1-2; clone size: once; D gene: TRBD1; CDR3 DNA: TGTGCCAGTAGTGGCCCGGACAGGGCCAACTATGGCTACACCTTC; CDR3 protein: CASSGPDRANYGYTF
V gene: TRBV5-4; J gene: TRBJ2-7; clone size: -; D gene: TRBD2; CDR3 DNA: TGTGCCAGCAGCCCGCGGACTAGCGGGAGGGCCGGGAACGAGCAGTACTTC; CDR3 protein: CASSPRTSGRAGNEQYF
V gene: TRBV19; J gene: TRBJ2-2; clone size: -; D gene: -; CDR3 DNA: TGTGCCAGTAAATCGGCCGGGGAGCTGTTTTTT; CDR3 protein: CASKSAGELFF
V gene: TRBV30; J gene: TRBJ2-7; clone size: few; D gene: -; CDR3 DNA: TGTGCCTGGTCAATACCACCGGGTATTAGAGAGCAGTACTTC; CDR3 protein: CAWSIPPGIREQYF
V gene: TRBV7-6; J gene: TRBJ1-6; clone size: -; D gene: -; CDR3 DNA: TGTGCCAGCAGCTTAAACCCCAGGGCCAGATCACCCCTCCACTTT; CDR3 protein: CASSLNPRARSPLHF
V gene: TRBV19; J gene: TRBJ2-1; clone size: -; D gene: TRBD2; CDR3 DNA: TGTGCCAGTAGTATTAAGGGTAGCGGGAGAAAAGGTGAGCAGTTCTTC; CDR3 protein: CASSIKGSGRKGEQFF
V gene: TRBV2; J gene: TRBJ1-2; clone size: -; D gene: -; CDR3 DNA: TGTGCCAGCAGTGACAGGGGTCAGTATGGCTACACCTTC; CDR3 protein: CASSDRGQYGYTF
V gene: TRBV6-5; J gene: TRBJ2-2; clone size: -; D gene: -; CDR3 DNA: TGTGCCAGCAGACACGACAGAAACACCGGGGAGCTGTTTTTT; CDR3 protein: CASRHDRNTGELFF
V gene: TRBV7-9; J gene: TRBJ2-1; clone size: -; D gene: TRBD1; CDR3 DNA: TGTTCCAGCAGCGTGGGACAGACTTCCTACAATGAGCAGTTCTTC; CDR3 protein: CSSSVGQTSYNEQFF
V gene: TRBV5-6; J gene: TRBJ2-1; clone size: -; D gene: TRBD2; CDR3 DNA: TGTGCCAGCAGCTTAGGCAGGACTAGCAATGAGCAGTTCTTC; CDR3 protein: CASSLGRTSNEQFF
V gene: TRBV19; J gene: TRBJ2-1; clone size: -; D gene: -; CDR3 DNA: TGTGCCAGCAAGAGGGATACCTACAATGAGCAGTTCTTC; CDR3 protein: CASKRDTYNEQFF
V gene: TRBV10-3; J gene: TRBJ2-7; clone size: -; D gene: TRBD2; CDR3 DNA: TGTGCCATCAGTGGTCAAGGACTAGCGGAGCAGTACTTC; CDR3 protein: CAISGQGLAEQYF
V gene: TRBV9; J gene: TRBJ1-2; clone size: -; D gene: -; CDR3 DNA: TGTGCCAGCAGCGTAGAGTCAGGCACTAACTATGGCTACACCTTC; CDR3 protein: CASSVESGTNYGYTF
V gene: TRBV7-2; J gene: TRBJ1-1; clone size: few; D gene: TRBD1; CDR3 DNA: TGTGCCAGCAGCTTCTATCAGGGGGCGACTGAAGCTTTCTTT; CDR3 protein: CASSFYQGATEAFF